The rows below give T cell receptor beta chains drawn from one sample of a study of cytomegalovirus exposure and HLA in healthy donors. Profiling relied on immunoSEQ multiplex PCR, and the TCRdb table lists in-frame clones only, not all of them. Of fewer than 150,000 clones in the sample, over 80% were seen once. The sample comprised PBMCs. These TCRs come from a man in his fifties or sixties in good health and CMV-seronegative. CDR3s include the opening cysteine and the closing phenylalanine or tryptophan. D genes are given only for firm matches. Size tells how often a clone was seen (once, few, many) or the class of an expanded clone, and some rows leave it out.

D: .; V: TRBV19; size: few; J: TRBJ1-4; CDR3: CASSSGVVSEKLFF; DNA: TGTGCCAGTAGTTCGGGGGTGGTGAGTGAAAAACTGTTTTTT
D: TRBD1; V: TRBV27; size: .; J: TRBJ2-7; CDR3: CASSGDRSYEQYF; DNA: TGTGCCAGCAGTGGGGACAGATCCTACGAGCAGTACTTC
D: .; V: TRBV5-1; size: .; J: TRBJ1-1; CDR3: CASSLGGAITEAFF; DNA: TGCGCCAGCAGCTTGGGCGGGGCCATCACTGAAGCTTTCTTT
D: TRBD2; V: TRBV5-1; size: .; J: TRBJ2-7; CDR3: CASSLSGEGEQYF; DNA: TGCGCCAGCAGCTTGTCTGGGGAGGGCGAGCAGTACTTC
D: .; V: TRBV6-6; size: .; J: TRBJ1-1; CDR3: CASSTRGTVEAFF; DNA: TGTGCCAGCAGTACTCGGGGGACGGTTGAAGCTTTCTTT
D: TRBD1; V: TRBV5-6; size: .; J: TRBJ2-7; CDR3: CASRSNRGPYYEQYF; DNA: TGTGCCAGCAGATCAAACAGGGGCCCTTACTACGAGCAGTACTTC
D: TRBD2; V: TRBV28; size: .; J: TRBJ2-1; CDR3: CASKTSGISYNEQFF; DNA: TGTGCCAGCAAGACTAGCGGGATCTCCTACAATGAGCAGTTCTTC
D: .; V: TRBV5-1; size: .; J: TRBJ2-1; CDR3: CASSLGNRFWSYNEQFF; DNA: TGCGCCAGCAGCTTGGGGAACAGGTTTTGGTCGTACAATGAGCAGTTCTTC
D: TRBD1; V: TRBV7-2; size: .; J: TRBJ1-3; CDR3: CASSLKPGQRRIGNTIYF; DNA: TGTGCCAGCAGCTTAAAGCCGGGACAGCGTAGAATTGGAAACACCATATATTTT
D: .; V: TRBV28; size: .; J: TRBJ1-1; CDR3: CASSLGPEAFF; DNA: TGTGCCAGCAGTTTAGGGCCTGAAGCTTTCTTT
D: .; V: TRBV10-3; size: .; J: TRBJ2-1; CDR3: CAISEPEGGNEQFF; DNA: TGTGCCATCAGTGAGCCTGAGGGGGGGAATGAGCAGTTCTTC
D: TRBD2; V: TRBV19; size: once; J: TRBJ2-3; CDR3: CASSLAGNTDTQYF; DNA: TGTGCCAGTAGTTTAGCGGGGAACACAGATACGCAGTATTTT
D: .; V: TRBV9; size: .; J: TRBJ2-1; CDR3: CASSPGVLAYNEQFF; DNA: TGTGCCAGCAGCCCGGGGGTTCTAGCATACAATGAGCAGTTCTTC
D: .; V: TRBV30; size: .; J: TRBJ1-6; CDR3: CAWSVLGKNSPLHF; DNA: TGTGCCTGGAGTGTACTAGGGAAAAATTCACCCCTCCACTTT
D: .; V: TRBV21-1; size: .; J: TRBJ2-3; CDR3: CASSKGTSGRNTDTQYF; DNA: TGTGCCAGCAGCAAAGGGACTAGCGGGAGAAACACAGATACGCAGTATTTT
D: .; V: TRBV9; size: few; J: TRBJ1-6; CDR3: CASSVGGQGYSPLHF; DNA: TGTGCCAGCAGCGTAGGAGGGCAGGGGTATTCACCCCTCCACTTT
D: TRBD2; V: TRBV4-3; size: .; J: TRBJ2-1; CDR3: CASSQDPTSGRNEQFF; DNA: TGCGCCAGCAGCCAAGATCCGACTAGCGGGAGGAATGAGCAGTTCTTC
D: TRBD2; V: TRBV4-3; size: .; J: TRBJ2-1; CDR3: CASSHELAVRNNEQFF; DNA: TGCGCCAGCAGCCACGAACTAGCGGTTAGAAACAATGAGCAGTTCTTC
D: .; V: TRBV19; size: .; J: TRBJ2-1; CDR3: CASSRTRAGAGREQFF; DNA: TGTGCCAGTAGTAGAACTCGGGCAGGGGCTGGGCGGGAGCAGTTCTTC
D: TRBD2; V: TRBV6-5; size: once; J: TRBJ2-3; CDR3: CASSYEEAGVDTQYF; DNA: TGTGCCAGCAGTTACGAAGAGGCGGGAGTAGATACGCAGTATTTT
D: TRBD1; V: TRBV5-6; size: .; J: TRBJ2-7; CDR3: CASSLVAGGVSYEQYF; DNA: TGTGCCAGCAGCTTGGTCGCAGGGGGCGTTTCCTACGAGCAGTACTTC
D: .; V: TRBV6-5; size: few; J: TRBJ2-7; CDR3: CASSRHGVAYEQYF; DNA: TGTGCCAGCAGTCGCCATGGTGTAGCCTACGAGCAGTACTTC
D: .; V: TRBV28; size: .; J: TRBJ2-3; CDR3: CASIHQEEKTDTQYF; DNA: TGTGCCAGCATTCACCAGGAGGAAAAGACAGATACGCAGTATTTT
D: TRBD1; V: TRBV9; size: few; J: TRBJ2-4; CDR3: CASSSSGDRINIQYF; DNA: TGTGCCAGCAGCTCTTCCGGGGACAGAATTAACATTCAGTACTTC
D: TRBD1; V: TRBV2; size: few; J: TRBJ2-1; CDR3: CASSAAGGLRDEQFF; DNA: TGTGCCAGCAGTGCCGCAGGGGGCTTACGGGATGAGCAGTTCTTC
D: TRBD1; V: TRBV7-7; size: .; J: TRBJ2-1; CDR3: CASSLRLGTGGFNEQFF; DNA: TGTGCCAGCAGCTTACGTCTTGGGACAGGGGGCTTCAATGAGCAGTTCTTC
D: .; V: TRBV7-2; size: .; J: TRBJ2-1; CDR3: CASSRGEGDNEQFF; DNA: TGTGCCAGCAGCCGGGGAGAGGGAGACAATGAGCAGTTCTTC